This is a list of T cell receptor beta chains from one sample in a study of neurological immune-mediated disorders. TCRdb re-called the 5' RACE reads through MiXCR, storing one row per CDR3 protein. The repertoire holds 100,000 or so distinct CDR3 sequences, with around 3.4% as singletons. The sequencing sample was made of PBMCs. The origin of the receptors is a woman aged 18-29 years with multiple sclerosis. The CDR3 runs from the conserved cysteine through the conserved F or W. D genes are given only for firm matches. The size entry is marked missing in some rows and otherwise reads once, few, many or a size class.

CDR3 length,clone size,D gene,J gene,V gene,CDR3 protein,CDR3 DNA
11,-,TRBD1,TRBJ2-3,TRBV20-1,CSARPGTGVFF,TGCAGTGCCCGGCCCGGGACAGGGGTTTTTTTT
11,many,-,TRBJ2-2,TRBV7-2,CASSPTGELFF,TGTGCCAGCAGCCCCACCGGGGAGCTGTTTTTT
15,many,-,TRBJ2-7,TRBV7-2,CASSILSGNNYEQYF,TGTGCCAGCAGCATCTTGTCCGGGAATAACTACGAGCAGTACTTC
15,many,TRBD1,TRBJ2-1,TRBV6-6,CASSHPGQGAREQFF,TGTGCCAGCAGCCACCCGGGACAGGGGGCGAGGGAGCAGTTCTTC
14,many,-,TRBJ2-1,TRBV7-2,CASSLVAGRNEQFF,TGTGCCAGCAGCTTAGTCGCGGGAAGGAATGAGCAGTTCTTC
14,many,-,TRBJ2-3,TRBV5-1,CASSMDSTTDTQYF,TGCGCCAGCAGCATGGACAGCACCACAGATACGCAGTATTTT
17,many,-,TRBJ2-2,TRBV27,CASSLSRGSSNTGELFF,TGTGCCAGCAGTTTATCCAGGGGATCCTCGAACACCGGGGAGCTGTTTTTT
16,many,TRBD1,TRBJ2-1,TRBV5-1,CASRGDAGTGQDEQFF,TGCGCCAGCAGGGGTGACGCCGGGACAGGGCAGGATGAGCAGTTCTTC
13,many,-,TRBJ2-2,TRBV30,CAWSSENTGELFF,TGTGCCTGGAGTTCGGAGAACACCGGGGAGCTGTTTTTT
14,few,TRBD1,TRBJ2-7,TRBV30,CAWSLGQGADEQYF,TGTGCCTGGAGTTTGGGACAGGGGGCCGACGAGCAGTACTTC
12,many,TRBD2,TRBJ2-1,TRBV3-1,CASSQTSGGLVF,TGTGCCAGCAGCCAAACCTCGGGAGGGTTGGTCTTC
17,many,-,TRBJ1-3,TRBV7-2,CASSLVRGVLSGNTIYF,TGTGCCAGCAGCTTAGTTCGAGGGGTCCTCTCTGGAAACACCATATATTTT
14,few,-,TRBJ2-1,TRBV7-6,CASSLGPGGGQQFF,TGTGCCAGCAGCTTAGGCCCCGGGGGCGGGCAGCAGTTCTTC
15,many,-,TRBJ2-2,TRBV5-1,CASSLGSVNTGELFF,TGCGCCAGCAGCTTGGGGTCCGTCAACACCGGGGAGCTGTTTTTT
15,many,TRBD1,TRBJ2-3,TRBV7-2,CASSLTGQRTDTQYF,TGTGCCAGCAGCTTAACGGGACAGCGCACAGATACGCAGTATTTT
12,few,-,TRBJ2-1,TRBV6-5,CASSLTGIEQFF,TGTGCCAGCAGCCTTACAGGGATTGAGCAGTTCTTC
15,many,-,TRBJ2-7,TRBV7-9,CASSLGNSGPEEQYF,TGTGCCAGCAGCTTAGGTAATAGCGGCCCCGAGGAGCAGTACTTC
16,many,TRBD1,TRBJ1-1,TRBV6-5,CASSTRTGGWVTEAFF,TGTGCCAGCAGTACCCGGACAGGGGGCTGGGTCACTGAAGCTTTCTTT
14,few,TRBD1,TRBJ1-2,TRBV6-1,CASSEGTGLYGYTF,TGTGCCAGCAGTGAAGGGACAGGGCTCTATGGCTACACCTTC
17,many,-,TRBJ2-1,TRBV20-1,CSARAPTAYSSYNEQFF,TGCAGTGCTAGAGCCCCAACCGCTTATAGCTCCTACAATGAGCAGTTCTTC
15,many,TRBD1,TRBJ1-5,TRBV6-5,CASSRQGDVYQPQHF,TGTGCCAGCAGTAGACAGGGGGATGTCTATCAGCCCCAGCATTTT
13,many,TRBD1,TRBJ2-7,TRBV6-1,CASGLTGGGEQYF,TGTGCCAGCGGACTGACAGGGGGCGGTGAGCAGTACTTC
16,many,TRBD2,TRBJ2-2,TRBV6-5,CASSRISGRFPGELFF,TGTGCCAGCAGTAGAATTAGCGGGAGGTTTCCCGGGGAGCTGTTTTTT
16,many,TRBD1,TRBJ1-3,TRBV7-9,CASNPTGQGSGNTIYF,TGTGCCAGCAATCCTACCGGACAGGGCTCTGGAAACACCATATATTTT
13,many,-,TRBJ2-7,TRBV12-3/TRBV12-4,CASNPTGFGEQYF,TGTGCCAGCAACCCCACAGGGTTCGGCGAGCAGTACTTC
13,-,-,TRBJ1-4,TRBV5-1,CASSLSPNEKLFF,TGCGCCAGCAGCTTGTCGCCTAATGAAAAACTGTTTTTT
12,many,-,TRBJ1-2,TRBV5-1,CASSLDYYGYTF,TGCGCCAGCAGCTTGGACTACTATGGCTACACCTTC
12,many,-,TRBJ2-7,TRBV20-1,CSARDGGYEQYF,TGCAGTGCTAGAGATGGCGGCTACGAGCAGTACTTC
15,many,-,TRBJ2-7,TRBV20-1,CSARAGPRWAYEQYF,TGCAGTGCTAGGGCCGGGCCCCGATGGGCCTACGAGCAGTACTTC
14,many,TRBD2,TRBJ2-3,TRBV5-8,CASLRLAGSDTQYF,TGTGCCAGCTTGAGACTAGCGGGATCAGATACGCAGTATTTT
16,many,-,TRBJ2-7,TRBV6-5,CASSYSGDTQAYEQYF,TGTGCCAGCAGTTACTCCGGGGACACCCAAGCCTACGAGCAGTACTTC
16,many,-,TRBJ2-2,TRBV7-3,CASSFTGGVGTGELFF,TGTGCCAGCAGCTTCACGGGCGGAGTTGGCACCGGGGAGCTGTTTTTT
15,-,-,TRBJ1-5,TRBV5-1,CASSLEGASNQPQHF,TGCGCCAGCAGCTTGGAAGGGGCTAGCAATCAGCCCCAGCATTTT
13,many,-,TRBJ1-1,TRBV3-1,CASSQGRTQKAFF,TGTGCCAGCAGCCAAGGGAGGACCCAGAAAGCTTTCTTT
16,many,-,TRBJ1-2,TRBV7-2,CASSLTSGTSYYGYTF,TGTGCCAGCAGCTTAACCTCCGGGACCTCCTACTATGGCTACACCTTC
13,many,-,TRBJ1-3,TRBV29-1,CSVAGESGNTIYF,TGCAGCGTCGCTGGGGAGTCTGGAAACACCATATATTTT
14,many,-,TRBJ2-1,TRBV6-5,CASSDTADRNEQFF,TGTGCCAGCAGTGACACCGCCGACAGGAATGAGCAGTTCTTC
15,many,-,TRBJ2-3,TRBV5-1,CASSLDGGGPDTQYF,TGCGCCAGCAGCTTAGATGGGGGGGGCCCAGATACGCAGTATTTT
18,many,TRBD2,TRBJ2-3,TRBV11-2,CASSLSLAGFHFTDTQYF,TGTGCCAGCAGCTTATCCCTAGCGGGGTTTCACTTCACAGATACGCAGTATTTT
15,many,TRBD2,TRBJ2-1,TRBV7-8,CATRLAGGPYNEQFF,TGTGCCACCCGACTAGCGGGGGGTCCCTACAATGAGCAGTTCTTC
15,many,-,TRBJ2-1,TRBV20-1,CSARDFLSRVNEQFF,TGCAGTGCTAGAGATTTCCTTTCCAGGGTCAATGAGCAGTTCTTC
13,many,-,TRBJ2-7,TRBV10-3,CASASDSLSEQYF,TGTGCCAGCGCAAGTGACAGCCTCTCCGAGCAGTACTTC
16,few,TRBD1,TRBJ2-7,TRBV2,CASSELGTGSSYEQYF,TGTGCCAGCAGTGAACTTGGGACAGGGTCGTCCTACGAGCAGTACTTC
14,many,TRBD2,TRBJ2-1,TRBV2,CASIRLADNNEQFF,TGTGCCAGCATTCGCCTAGCGGACAACAATGAGCAGTTCTTC
15,few,TRBD1,TRBJ1-1,TRBV20-1,CSARLSGTGKTEAFF,TGCAGTGCTAGGCTTTCCGGGACAGGGAAAACTGAAGCTTTCTTT
13,many,-,TRBJ2-5,TRBV5-1,CASSPLTGETQYF,TGCGCCAGCAGCCCCCTTACGGGGGAGACCCAGTACTTC
15,many,-,TRBJ1-2,TRBV7-9,CASSLVGDTNYGYTF,TGTGCCAGCAGCTTAGTGGGAGATACTAACTATGGCTACACCTTC
13,many,-,TRBJ2-2,TRBV27,CASSEGDTGELFF,TGTGCCAGCAGTGAGGGGGACACCGGGGAGCTGTTTTTT
14,many,-,TRBJ2-3,TRBV5-1,CASTATSSTDTQYF,TGCGCCAGCACGGCGACTTCTAGCACAGATACGCAGTATTTT
15,few,TRBD2,TRBJ2-1,TRBV27,CASRGGTSIYNEQFF,TGTGCCAGCAGAGGCGGGACTAGCATCTACAATGAGCAGTTCTTC
13,many,-,TRBJ2-5,TRBV5-5,CASSFPLIETQYF,TGTGCCAGCAGCTTTCCCCTTATAGAGACCCAGTACTTC
16,-,TRBD2,TRBJ2-2,TRBV6-4,CASSPGLAGEVGELFF,TGTGCCAGCAGCCCGGGACTAGCGGGAGAGGTCGGGGAGCTGTTTTTT